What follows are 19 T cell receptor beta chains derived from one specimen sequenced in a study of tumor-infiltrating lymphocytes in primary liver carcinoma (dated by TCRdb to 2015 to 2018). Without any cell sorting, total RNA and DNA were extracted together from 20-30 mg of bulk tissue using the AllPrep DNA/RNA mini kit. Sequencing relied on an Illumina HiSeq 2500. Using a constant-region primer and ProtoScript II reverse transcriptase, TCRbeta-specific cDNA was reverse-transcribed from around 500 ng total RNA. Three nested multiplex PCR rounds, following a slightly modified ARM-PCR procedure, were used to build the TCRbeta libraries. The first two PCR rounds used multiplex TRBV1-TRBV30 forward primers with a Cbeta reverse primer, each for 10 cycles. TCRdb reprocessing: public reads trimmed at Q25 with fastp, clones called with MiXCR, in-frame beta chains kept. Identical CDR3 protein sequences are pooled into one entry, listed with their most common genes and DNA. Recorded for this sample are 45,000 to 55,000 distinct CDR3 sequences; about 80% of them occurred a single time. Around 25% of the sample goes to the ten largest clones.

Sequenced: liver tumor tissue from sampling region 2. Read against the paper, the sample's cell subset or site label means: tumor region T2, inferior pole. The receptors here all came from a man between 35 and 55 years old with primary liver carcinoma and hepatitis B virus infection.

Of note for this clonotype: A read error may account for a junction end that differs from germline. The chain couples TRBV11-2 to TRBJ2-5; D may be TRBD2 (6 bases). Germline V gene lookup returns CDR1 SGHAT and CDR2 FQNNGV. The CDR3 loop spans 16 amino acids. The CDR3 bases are TGTGACAGCATCTCCCGGGACTCGGCCCACCAAGAGACCCAGTATTTC. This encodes CDSISRDSAHQETQYF. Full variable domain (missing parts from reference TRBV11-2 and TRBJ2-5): EAGVAQSPRYKIIEKRQSVAFWCNPISGHATLYWYQQILGQGPKLLIQFQNNGVVDDSQLPKDRFSAERLKGVDSTLKIQPAKLEDSAVYLCDSISRDSAHQETQYFGPGTRLLVL.

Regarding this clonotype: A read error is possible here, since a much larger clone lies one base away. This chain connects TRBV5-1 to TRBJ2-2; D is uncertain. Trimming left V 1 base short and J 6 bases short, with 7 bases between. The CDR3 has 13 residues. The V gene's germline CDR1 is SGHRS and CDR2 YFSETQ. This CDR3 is CASSLMEAGELFF. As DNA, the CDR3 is TGCGCCAGCAGCTTGATGGAAGCCGGGGAGCTGTTTTTT.

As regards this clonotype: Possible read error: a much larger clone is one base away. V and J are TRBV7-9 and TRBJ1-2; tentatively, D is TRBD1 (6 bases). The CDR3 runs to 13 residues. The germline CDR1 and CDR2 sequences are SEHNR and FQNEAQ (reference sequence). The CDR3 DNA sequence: TGTGTCAGCAGTCGCCAGGACAGAAATGGCTACACCTTC. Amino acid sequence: CVSSRQDRNGYTF. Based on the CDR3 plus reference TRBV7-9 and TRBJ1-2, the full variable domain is DTGVSQNPRHKITKRGQNVTFRCDPISEHNRLYWYRQTLGQGPEFLTYFQNEAQLEKSRLLSDRFSAERPKGSFSTLEIQRTEQGDSAMYLCVSSRQDRNGYTFGSGTRLTVV.

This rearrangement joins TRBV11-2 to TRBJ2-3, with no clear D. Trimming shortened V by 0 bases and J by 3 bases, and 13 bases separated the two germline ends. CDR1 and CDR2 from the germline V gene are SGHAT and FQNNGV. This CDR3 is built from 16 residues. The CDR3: CASSLEVLARTDTQYF. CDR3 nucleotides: TGTGCCAGCAGCTTAGAGGTACTTGCAAGGACAGATACGCAGTATTTT.

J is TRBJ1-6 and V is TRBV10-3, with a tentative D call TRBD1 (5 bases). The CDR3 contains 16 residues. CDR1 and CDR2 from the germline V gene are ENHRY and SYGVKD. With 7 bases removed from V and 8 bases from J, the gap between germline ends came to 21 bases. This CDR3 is CAIMGHGRGMDSPLHF. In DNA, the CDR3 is TGTGCCATCATGGGGCACGGGCGGGGAATGGATTCACCCCTCCACTTT.

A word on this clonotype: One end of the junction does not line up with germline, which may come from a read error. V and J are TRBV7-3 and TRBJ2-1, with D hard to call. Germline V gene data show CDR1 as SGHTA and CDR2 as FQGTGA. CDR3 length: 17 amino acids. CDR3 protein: CASSSVTKGGSYNEHFF. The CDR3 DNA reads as TGTGCCAGCAGCTCCGTAACTAAGGGTGGGTCCTACAATGAGCACTTCTTC.

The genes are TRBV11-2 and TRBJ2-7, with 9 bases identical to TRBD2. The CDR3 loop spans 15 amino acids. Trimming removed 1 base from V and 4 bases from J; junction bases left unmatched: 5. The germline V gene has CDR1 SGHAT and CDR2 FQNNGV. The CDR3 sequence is CASSLAAGGPYEQYF. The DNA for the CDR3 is TGTGCCAGCAGCTTAGCTGCGGGAGGGCCGTACGAGCAGTACTTC.

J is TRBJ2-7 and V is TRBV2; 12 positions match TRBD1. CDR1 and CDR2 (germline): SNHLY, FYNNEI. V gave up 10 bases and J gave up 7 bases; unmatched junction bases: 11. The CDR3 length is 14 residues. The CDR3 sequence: CATKAGTGGNEQYF. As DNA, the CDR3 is TGTGCCACCAAAGCCGGGACAGGGGGCAATGAGCAGTACTTC.

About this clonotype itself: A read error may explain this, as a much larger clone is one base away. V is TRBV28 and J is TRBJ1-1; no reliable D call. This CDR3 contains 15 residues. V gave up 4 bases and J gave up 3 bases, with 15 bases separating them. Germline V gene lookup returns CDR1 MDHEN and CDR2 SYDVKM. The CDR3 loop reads CASSSPDGRDTEAFF. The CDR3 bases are TGTGCCAGCAGTTCCCCCGATGGACGGGACACTGAAGCTTTCTTT.

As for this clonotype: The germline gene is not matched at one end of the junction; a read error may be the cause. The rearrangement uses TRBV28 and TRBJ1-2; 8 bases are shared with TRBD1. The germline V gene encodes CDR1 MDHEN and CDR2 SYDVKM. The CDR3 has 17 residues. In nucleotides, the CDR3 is TGTGCCAGCACCCCCACGGTCCTGATACAGGGGGACTATGGATACACCTTC. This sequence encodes CASTPTVLIQGDYGYTF.

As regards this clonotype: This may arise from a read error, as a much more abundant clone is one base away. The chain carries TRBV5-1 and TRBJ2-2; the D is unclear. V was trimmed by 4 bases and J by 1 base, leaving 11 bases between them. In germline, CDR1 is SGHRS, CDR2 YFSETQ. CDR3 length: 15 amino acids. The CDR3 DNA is TGCGCCAGCAGCCTCACCCCGGTGAACACCGGGGAGCTGTTTTTT. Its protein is CASSLTPVNTGELFF.

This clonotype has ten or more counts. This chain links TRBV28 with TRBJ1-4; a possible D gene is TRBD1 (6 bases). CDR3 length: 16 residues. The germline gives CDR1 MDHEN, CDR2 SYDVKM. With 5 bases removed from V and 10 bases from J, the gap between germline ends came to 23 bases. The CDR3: CASSQTQGNPKGKLFF. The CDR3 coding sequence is TGTGCCAGCAGTCAAACCCAGGGGAACCCGAAAGGAAAACTGTTTTTT.

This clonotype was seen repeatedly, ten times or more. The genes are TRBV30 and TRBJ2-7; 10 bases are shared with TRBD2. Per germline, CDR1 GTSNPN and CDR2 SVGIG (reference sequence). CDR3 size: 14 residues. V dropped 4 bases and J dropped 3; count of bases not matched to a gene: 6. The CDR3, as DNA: TGTGCCTGGACTAGCGGGAGTTCTGGCTACGAGCAGTACTTC. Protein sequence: CAWTSGSSGYEQYF.

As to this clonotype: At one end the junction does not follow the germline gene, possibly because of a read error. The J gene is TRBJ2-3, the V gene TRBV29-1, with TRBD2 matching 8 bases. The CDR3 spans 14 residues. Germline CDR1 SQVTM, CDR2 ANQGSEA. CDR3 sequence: CRVSGGPVGDTQYF. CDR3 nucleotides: TGCAGAGTCTCGGGAGGGCCGGTGGGAGATACCCAGTATTTT.

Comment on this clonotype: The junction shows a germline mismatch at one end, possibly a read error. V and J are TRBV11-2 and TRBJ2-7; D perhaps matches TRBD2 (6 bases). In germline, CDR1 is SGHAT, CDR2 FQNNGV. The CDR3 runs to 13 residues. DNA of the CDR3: TGTGCCTGCGGCTTAAGTGAGCTAGCGTCGCAGCACTTC. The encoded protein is CACGLSELASQHF.

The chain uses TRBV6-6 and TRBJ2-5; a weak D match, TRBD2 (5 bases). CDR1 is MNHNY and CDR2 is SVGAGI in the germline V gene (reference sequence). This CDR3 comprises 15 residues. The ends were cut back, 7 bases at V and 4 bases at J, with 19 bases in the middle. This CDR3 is CASKEGSEAGETQYF. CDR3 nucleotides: TGTGCCAGCAAAGAAGGGAGCGAGGCAGGAGAGACCCAGTACTTC.

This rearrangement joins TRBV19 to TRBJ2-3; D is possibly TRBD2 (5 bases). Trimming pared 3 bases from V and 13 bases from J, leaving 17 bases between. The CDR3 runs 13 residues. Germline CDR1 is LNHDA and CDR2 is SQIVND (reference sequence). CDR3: CASSMVRASTKYF. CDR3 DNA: TGTGCCAGTAGTATGGTTAGGGCTAGCACGAAGTATTTT.

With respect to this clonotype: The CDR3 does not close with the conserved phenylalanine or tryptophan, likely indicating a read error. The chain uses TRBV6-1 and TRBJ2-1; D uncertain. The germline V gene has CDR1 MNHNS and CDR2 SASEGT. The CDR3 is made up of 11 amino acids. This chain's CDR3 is CASSEQNGQFI. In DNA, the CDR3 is TGTGCCAGCAGTGAACAGAATGGGCAGTTCATC.

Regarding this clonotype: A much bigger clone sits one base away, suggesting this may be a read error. The CDR3 loop reads CASSPGANGYTF. The DNA for the CDR3 is TGTGCCAGCAGTCCGGGGGCGAATGGCTACACCTTC. This sequence joins TRBV28 and TRBJ1-2, with a possible D match to TRBD1 (6 bases). Germline loops: CDR1 MDHEN, CDR2 SYDVKM. The CDR3 consists of 12 residues. V gave up 5 bases and J gave up 6 bases, with 10 bases separating them.